Following are 2 T cell receptor beta chains from one sample sequenced in a study of CD8 T cells in Susac syndrome (dated by TCRdb to between 2019 and 2020). The library was prepared using the immunoSEQ multiplex PCR assay. RNA was extracted using the RNeasy kit, and about 0.45 to 1 microgram was reverse transcribed with random hexamers. The raw public data were reprocessed by TCRdb itself: fastp quality trimming at Q25, MiXCR clonotype calling, in-frame beta chains only. Rows are unified per CDR3 protein, each entry keeping the most common DNA and genes. The sample table records some 200,000 distinct CDR3 sequences; roughly 95% of these occur just once. The leading ten clones occupy less than 0.12% of the sample. The sequencing sample was made of CD4+ T cells from PBMCs. The receptors derive from a human donor in good health.

This clonotype has only a few counts. This rearrangement joins TRBV7-8 to TRBJ2-7; TRBD1 agrees at 7 bases. The CDR3 contains 13 residues. The V segment lost 5 bases and the J segment 0 bases; nucleotides outside the gene matches: 1. Germline V gene lookup returns CDR1 SGHVS and CDR2 FQNEAQ. The CDR3 DNA is TGTGCCAGCAGCCGGGACAGCTCCTACGAGCAGTACTTC. Translating it yields CASSRDSSYEQYF. The variable domain in full, with the rest retrieved from reference TRBV7-8 and TRBJ2-7, is GAGVSQSPRYKVAKRGQDVALRCDPISGHVSLFWYQQALGQGPEFLTYFQNEAQLDKSGLPSDRFFAERPEGSVSTLKIQRTQQEDSAVYLCASSRDSSYEQYFGPGTRLTVT.

V usage is TRBV20-1 and J usage is TRBJ1-5, with D perhaps TRBD1 (5 bases). V was cut by 5 bases and J by 4 bases, with 15 bases left in between. The CDR3 sequence is 14 residues long. CDR1 DFQATT and CDR2 SNEGSKA come from the germline V gene (reference sequence). The CDR3 protein is CSAGPGPINQPQHF. CDR3 coding DNA: TGCAGTGCTGGACCGGGACCGATAAATCAGCCCCAGCATTTT.